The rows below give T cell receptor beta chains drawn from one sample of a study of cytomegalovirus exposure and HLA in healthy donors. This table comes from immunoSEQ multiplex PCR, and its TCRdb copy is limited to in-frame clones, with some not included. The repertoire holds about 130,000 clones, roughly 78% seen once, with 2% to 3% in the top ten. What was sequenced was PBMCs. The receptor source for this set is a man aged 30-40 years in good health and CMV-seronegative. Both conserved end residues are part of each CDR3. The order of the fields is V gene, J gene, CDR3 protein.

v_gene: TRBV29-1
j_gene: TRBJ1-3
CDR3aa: CSALPGGGSGNTIYF

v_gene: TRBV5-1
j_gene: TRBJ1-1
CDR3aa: CASSPGEVSTEAFF

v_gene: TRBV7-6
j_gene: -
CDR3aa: CASSRETGYRHEQYF

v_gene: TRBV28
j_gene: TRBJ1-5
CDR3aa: CASSLQTNGENQPQNF

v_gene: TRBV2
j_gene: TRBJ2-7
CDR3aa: CASSEASGRPYEQYF

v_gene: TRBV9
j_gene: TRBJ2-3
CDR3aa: CATNERGQGTDTQYF

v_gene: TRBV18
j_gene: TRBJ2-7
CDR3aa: CASSTGTSGFSSYEQYF

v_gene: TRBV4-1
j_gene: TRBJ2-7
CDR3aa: CASSQVSGGNAYEQYF

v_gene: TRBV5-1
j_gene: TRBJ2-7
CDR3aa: CASSFTRDSYEQYF

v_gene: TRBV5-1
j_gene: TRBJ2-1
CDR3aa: CASGGLAGVGEQFF

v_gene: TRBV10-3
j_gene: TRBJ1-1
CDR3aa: CAISEMAGGNTEAFF

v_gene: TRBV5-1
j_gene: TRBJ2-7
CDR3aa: CASKGGQGNSYEQYF

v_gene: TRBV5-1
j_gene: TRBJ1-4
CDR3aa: CASSQTGASNEKLFF

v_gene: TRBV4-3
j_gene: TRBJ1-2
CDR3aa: CASSQDSVSNYGYTF

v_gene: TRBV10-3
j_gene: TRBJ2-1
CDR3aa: CAMKDRNYNEQFF

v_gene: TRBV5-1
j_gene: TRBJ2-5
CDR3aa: CASSLTGGPGEQYF

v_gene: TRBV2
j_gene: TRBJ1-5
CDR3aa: CASILYTNQPQHF

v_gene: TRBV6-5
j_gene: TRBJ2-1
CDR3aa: CASSYSANEQFF

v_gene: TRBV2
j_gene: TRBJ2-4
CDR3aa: CASSLDSRLAKNIQYF

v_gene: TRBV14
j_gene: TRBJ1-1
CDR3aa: CASSQQANTEAFF

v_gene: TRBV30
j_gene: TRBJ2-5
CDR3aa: CAWSDTGVQETQYF

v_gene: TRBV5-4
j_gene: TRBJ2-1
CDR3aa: CASRLAGGPGEQFF

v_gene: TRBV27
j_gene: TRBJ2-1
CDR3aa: CASSLRTGIEQFF

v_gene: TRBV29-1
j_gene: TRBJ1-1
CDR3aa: CSVVLVGKEAFF

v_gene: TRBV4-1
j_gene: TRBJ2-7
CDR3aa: CASSQVMTGINEQYF

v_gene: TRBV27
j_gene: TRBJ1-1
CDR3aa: CASSLFPGQLNTEAFF

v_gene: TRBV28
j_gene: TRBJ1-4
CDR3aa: CASSQPQGATNEKLFF

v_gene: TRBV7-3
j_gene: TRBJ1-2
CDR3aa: CASSSNLRGIDYGYTF

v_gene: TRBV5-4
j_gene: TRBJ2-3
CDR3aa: CASSPGTSGKGTQYF

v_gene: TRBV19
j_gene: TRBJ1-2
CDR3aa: CASSMNRMNYGYPF

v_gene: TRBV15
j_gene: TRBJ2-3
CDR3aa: CATLGGRTDTQYF

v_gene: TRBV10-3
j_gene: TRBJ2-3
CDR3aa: CAISEWAGTSTDTQYF

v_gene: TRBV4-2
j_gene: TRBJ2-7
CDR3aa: CASSQETSGSYEQYF

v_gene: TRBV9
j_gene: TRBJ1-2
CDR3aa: CASGEQGTYGYPF

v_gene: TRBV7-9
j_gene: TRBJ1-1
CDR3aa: CSSSFGYTEAFF

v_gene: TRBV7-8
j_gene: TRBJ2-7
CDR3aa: CASNKRGQGASEQYF

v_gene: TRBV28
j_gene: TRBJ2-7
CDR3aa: CASSLGQGVPSYEQYF

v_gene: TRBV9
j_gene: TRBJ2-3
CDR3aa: CASSVEGWGQESDTQYF

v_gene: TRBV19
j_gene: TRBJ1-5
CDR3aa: CASTKLGGGDQPQHF

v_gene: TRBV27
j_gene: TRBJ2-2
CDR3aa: CASRPGLGSGELFF

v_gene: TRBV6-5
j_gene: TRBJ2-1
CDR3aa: CASSYTTSGRRNEQFF

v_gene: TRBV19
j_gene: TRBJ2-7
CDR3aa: CASSTRGSGPIVPYEQYF

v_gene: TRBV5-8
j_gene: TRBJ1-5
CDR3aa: CASSLDGYSNQPQHF

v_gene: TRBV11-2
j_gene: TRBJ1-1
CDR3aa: CASSSQGGTEAFF

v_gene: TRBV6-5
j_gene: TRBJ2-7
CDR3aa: CASSSGTAGEQYF